Following are 27 T cell receptor beta chains from one sample sequenced in a study of T cell responses to AZD1222 COVID-19 vaccine. Sequencing used immunoSEQ multiplex PCR; TCRdb keeps in-frame clones, though not all of them. This sample yields 160,000 or so clones, of which 85% to 90% are seen a single time; roughly 1.7% belongs to the top ten. The material was peripheral blood, obtained on day 0 of AZD1222 vaccination. These receptors came from an adult in good health.

The chain joins TRBV7-2 to TRBJ1-1, with 8 bases that match TRBD1. The germline CDR1 and CDR2 sequences are SGHTA and FQGNSA. This CDR3 is 18 amino acids long. V lost 6 bases, J lost 1 base, and 16 bases stayed unmatched. CDR3 sequence: CASSSSGQGKGWNTEAFF. The CDR3 coding sequence is TGTGCCAGCAGTTCCTCTGGACAGGGAAAAGGATGGAACACTGAAGCTTTCTTT.

V is TRBV4-3 and J is TRBJ1-3; 7 bases line up with TRBD1. Trimming took 0 bases from V and 0 from J; bases not matched to a gene: 11. Germline CDR1 LGHNA, CDR2 YSLEER. The CDR3 runs 19 residues. The CDR3 bases are TGCGCCAGCAGCCAAGAACCGCGACAGGGTCGAATCTCTGGAAACACCATATATTTT. Translating gives CASSQEPRQGRISGNTIYF.

The chain joins TRBV7-3 to TRBJ1-1; TRBD1 is a possible D gene (5 bases). CDR3 size: 15 residues. The germline V gene has CDR1 SGHTA and CDR2 FQGTGA. V lost 2 bases, J lost 6 bases, and 16 bases lay in between. The CDR3 DNA reads as TGTGCCAGCAGCTTAGGACCGACAGCCGGGGCTGAAGCTTTCTTT. Amino acid sequence: CASSLGPTAGAEAFF.

CDR3 residues: CASSPTRQGGSNEQFF. The CDR3 region has the DNA TGTGCCAGCAGCCCTACGCGTCAGGGCGGATCGAATGAGCAGTTCTTC. V is TRBV5-4 and J is TRBJ2-1; weak D call: TRBD1 (5 bases). V was clipped by 4 bases and J by 7 bases, with 21 bases between them. This CDR3 is built from 16 residues. CDR1 and CDR2 (germline): SGHNT, YYREEE (reference sequence).

The chain is built from TRBV28 and TRBJ2-7, with 9 bases aligning to TRBD2. The CDR3 has 13 residues. Germline lookup yields CDR1 MDHEN and CDR2 SYDVKM. V gave up 8 bases and J gave up 3 bases; unmatched junction bases: 5. For the CDR3, the DNA is TGTGCCAGCTGGGCTAGCGGGAACTACGAGCAGTACTTC. It translates to CASWASGNYEQYF.

This clone came up once. This rearrangement joins TRBV4-3 to TRBJ2-7; D not resolved. Trimming left V 0 bases short and J 4 bases short, with 10 bases between. Germline V lookup: CDR1 LGHNA, CDR2 YSLEER. This CDR3 is 14 amino acids long. The CDR3 nucleotides read TGCGCCAGCAGCCAAGATCGAGCCGGGTACGAGCAGTACTTC. It codes for CASSQDRAGYEQYF.

This chain uses TRBV5-1 with TRBJ1-3; D gene uncertain. Trimming left V 4 bases short and J 4 bases short, with 9 bases between. The CDR3 extends over 13 amino acids. Germline lookup yields CDR1 SGHRS and CDR2 YFSETQ. CDR3 bases: TGCGCCAGCAGCCCTCTTCTGGGAAACACCATATATTTT. As protein: CASSPLLGNTIYF.

The chain joins TRBV7-9 to TRBJ2-1; no firm D call. The CDR3 length is 13 residues. Germline assignment: CDR1 SEHNR and CDR2 FQNEAQ (reference sequence). The V gene lost 4 bases and the J gene lost 6 bases, with 10 bases spanning the gap. The CDR3 DNA follows: TGTGCCAGCAGCTCCCCCGAAGGCAATGAGCAGTTCTTC. Its translation: CASSSPEGNEQFF.

The chain combines TRBV4-2 with TRBJ1-1; D unclear. The V gene lost 0 bases and the J gene lost 3 bases, with 8 bases spanning the gap. CDR3 length equals 14 residues. Germline V gene data show CDR1 as LGHNA and CDR2 as YNFKEQ. CDR3 nucleotide sequence: TGTGCCAGCAGCCAAGATGGTGTGGACACTGAAGCTTTCTTT. Protein product: CASSQDGVDTEAFF.

This chain uses TRBV24-1 with TRBJ2-3, with 8 bases aligning to TRBD1. This CDR3 contains 16 residues. Germline V lookup: CDR1 KGHDR, CDR2 SFDVKD. After removal of 1 base from V and 6 bases from J, the junction contained 8 bases not matched to a gene. As DNA, the CDR3 is TGTGCCACCAGTGATTTACGGACAGGGAGAGGGGATACGCAGTATTTT. Protein product: CATSDLRTGRGDTQYF.

Only a few counts were recorded for this clone. V and J are TRBV27 and TRBJ2-7; D may correspond to TRBD1 or TRBD2 (5 bases each). The CDR3 contains 14 residues. V lost 3 bases and J lost 2, with 11 bases in between. Per germline, CDR1 MNHEY and CDR2 SMNVEV (reference sequence). Here the CDR3 DNA reads TGTGCCAGCAGTTTCGGGACGGTTCCCTACGAGCAGTACTTC. It translates to CASSFGTVPYEQYF.

This clone occurred a few times. This chain connects TRBV6-2 or TRBV6-3 to TRBJ1-5, with 8 bases lining up with TRBD1. CDR1 MNHEY and CDR2 SVGEGT come from the germline V gene. V dropped 0 bases and J dropped 2; count of bases not matched to a gene: 9. The CDR3 has 18 residues. CDR3 sequence (DNA): TGTGCCAGCAGTTACTCGGTCCTGGACAGGGTCGGCAATCAGCCCCAGCATTTT. Residues: CASSYSVLDRVGNQPQHF.

The chain combines TRBV19 with TRBJ2-5; perhaps TRBD2 as D (5 bases). The V end lost 10 bases, the J end lost 5 bases, and 32 bases lay between the germline ends. Germline V lookup: CDR1 LNHDA, CDR2 SQIVND (reference sequence). The CDR3 has 18 residues. CDR3 bases: TGTGCCACCGCGACGAAGAGATCGGCTGGCCTCCCGGGGGAGACCCAGTACTTC. Protein sequence: CATATKRSAGLPGETQYF. Based on the CDR3 plus reference TRBV19 and TRBJ2-5, the full variable domain is DGGITQSPKYLFRKEGQNVTLSCEQNLNHDAMYWYRQDPGQGLRLIYYSQIVNDFQKGDIAEGYSVSREKKESFPLTVTSAQKNPTAFYLCATATKRSAGLPGETQYFGPGTRLLVL.

The rearrangement uses TRBV7-8 and TRBJ2-1; 7 nucleotides line up with TRBD2. Germline CDR1 reads SGHVS; CDR2 reads FQNEAQ. The CDR3 totals 15 residues. The V gene end was trimmed by 5 bases and the J gene end by 0 bases; junction bases not matched to a gene: 4. CDR3 amino acids: CASSAGGTSYNEQFF. The CDR3, as DNA: TGTGCCAGCAGCGCCGGGGGGACCTCCTACAATGAGCAGTTCTTC.

The rearrangement uses TRBV30 and TRBJ1-2; 9 bases match TRBD1. Germline V CDR1 and CDR2: GTSNPN, SVGIG (reference sequence). CDR3 length equals 12 residues. V was clipped by 8 bases and J by 8 bases; unmatched bases: 9. The chain's CDR3 is CATTGGANGYTF. The DNA for the CDR3 is TGTGCCACCACAGGGGGCGCGAACGGCTACACCTTC.

The chain links TRBV7-2 to TRBJ2-1, with a possible D match to TRBD2 (7 bases). The CDR3 consists of 14 residues. Germline V gives CDR1 SGHTA, CDR2 FQGNSA. V was trimmed by 6 bases and J by 5 bases, leaving 14 bases between them. The CDR3 sequence: CASRGGGQNNEQFF. CDR3 in DNA: TGTGCCAGCAGAGGGGGGGGACAAAACAATGAGCAGTTCTTC. Based on the CDR3 plus reference TRBV7-2 and TRBJ2-1, the full variable domain is GAGVSQSPSNKVTEKGKDVELRCDPISGHTALYWYRQSLGQGLEFLIYFQGNSAPDKSGLPSDRFSAERTGGSVSTLTIQRTQQEDSAVYLCASRGGGQNNEQFFGPGTRLTVL.

This clone showed up just a few times. The rearrangement joins TRBV6-2 or TRBV6-3 to TRBJ1-2, with 7 nucleotides matching TRBD1. The V segment lost 5 bases and the J segment 4 bases; nucleotides outside the gene matches: 4. The CDR3 loop spans 13 amino acids. Per germline, CDR1 MNHEY and CDR2 SVGEGT. The CDR3 nucleotides read TGTGCCAGCAGTAGGGGACAGCTCTATGGCTACACCTTC. This gives the protein CASSRGQLYGYTF.

The V call is TRBV30, the J call TRBJ1-5; D ambiguous. V lost 1 base and J lost 6, with 10 bases in between. Germline lookup yields CDR1 GTSNPN and CDR2 SVGIG (reference sequence). The CDR3 extends over 13 amino acids. CDR3 protein: CAWSDGVTQPQHF. CDR3 DNA sequence: TGTGCCTGGAGTGACGGGGTCACTCAGCCCCAGCATTTT.

V usage is TRBV6-5 and J usage is TRBJ2-7; TRBD1 agrees at 8 bases. Trimming removed 10 bases from V and 4 bases from J; junction bases left unmatched: 9. The CDR3 has 13 residues. Germline V gives CDR1 MNHEY, CDR2 SVGAGI. CDR3 sequence: CATNGQGLYEQYV. CDR3 DNA: TGTGCCACCAACGGACAGGGACTTTACGAGCAGTACGTC.

The CDR3 region is CASSLAGGQYNEQFF. The CDR3 bases are TGTGCCAGCAGCTTAGCGGGAGGACAGTACAATGAGCAGTTCTTC. The V and J genes are TRBV7-3 and TRBJ2-1; TRBD2 matches 8 bases. Trimming cost V 2 bases and J 4 bases; bases outside gene matches: 4. The CDR3 totals 15 residues. Germline V gene data show CDR1 as SGHTA and CDR2 as FQGTGA.

The chain uses TRBV2 and TRBJ2-7; 7 positions agree with TRBD2. Germline-derived CDR1 and CDR2 are SNHLY and FYNNEI. The CDR3 covers 15 residues. V was pared by 3 bases and J by 3 bases, with 8 bases of the junction left unmatched. CDR3: CASSEGGTRGYEQYV. Here the CDR3 DNA reads TGTGCCAGCAGTGAGGGGGGGACGCGTGGCTACGAGCAGTACGTC.

This chain links TRBV3-1 (or the pseudogene TRBV3-2) with TRBJ2-5; TRBD2 matches at 10 bases. Germline loops: CDR1 LGHDT, CDR2 YNNKEL (reference sequence). The length of the CDR3 is 16 residues. V shed 1 base, J shed 5 bases, and the junction held 7 bases outside the gene matches. The CDR3 DNA sequence: TGTGCCAGCAGCCAAGTAGCGGGGGGCCTTGGGGAGACCCAGTACTTC. Amino acid sequence: CASSQVAGGLGETQYF.

This clone was picked up one time. The chain employs TRBV4-1 and TRBJ1-5; D call uncertain. This CDR3 region has 13 residues. V gave up 0 bases and J gave up 3 bases, with 3 bases separating them. Germline CDR1 MGHRA, CDR2 YSYEKL. CDR3 DNA: TGCGCCAGCAGCCAAGATCCCAATCAGCCCCAGCATTTT. Its protein product is CASSQDPNQPQHF.

The chain carries TRBV9 and TRBJ1-1, with TRBD1 matching 8 bases. Trimming at V came to 4 bases and at J to 4 bases, leaving 18 bases not matched to a gene. Germline V CDR1 and CDR2: SGDLS, YYNGEE. The CDR3 loop spans 18 amino acids. In DNA form, the CDR3 reads TGTGCCAGCAGCTCTAAGGTAGGGACAGGAAGGAGGAGCACTGAAGCTTTCTTT. Amino acids: CASSSKVGTGRRSTEAFF.

This clone was picked up a small number of times. This chain connects TRBV11-2 to TRBJ2-1, with D possibly matching TRBD2 (5 bases). The germline CDR1 and CDR2 sequences are SGHAT and FQNNGV. With 5 bases removed from V and 6 bases from J, the gap between germline ends came to 29 bases. CDR3 length: 19 amino acids. Here the CDR3 reads CASSPRGRWAAGIANEQFF. CDR3 bases: TGTGCCAGCAGCCCCCGCGGGCGGTGGGCCGCCGGTATAGCCAATGAGCAGTTCTTC.

V usage is TRBV30 and J usage is TRBJ2-5; TRBD1 aligns across 7 bases. The J segment lost 1 base and the V segment lost 3 bases, leaving 2 bases of the junction unmatched. This CDR3 is built from 13 residues. In germline, CDR1 is GTSNPN, CDR2 SVGIG (reference sequence). The CDR3 nucleotides read TGTGCCTGGAGCGGGACAGTCCAAGAGACCCAGTACTTC. The encoded protein is CAWSGTVQETQYF.

V usage is TRBV6-6 and J usage is TRBJ2-1, with 14 bases fitting TRBD2. With 6 bases clipped from V and 0 bases from J, the junction kept 10 bases outside the gene matches. The CDR3 totals 19 residues. CDR1 and CDR2 (germline): MNHNY, SVGAGI (reference sequence). For the CDR3, the DNA is TGTGCCAGCAGCTCGACTAGCGGGGGGGCGGGGAGCTCCTACAATGAGCAGTTCTTC. Translating gives CASSSTSGGAGSSYNEQFF.